Presented here are 13 T cell receptor beta chains from one specimen sequenced in a study of T cell repertoires in cytomegalovirus infection. For these TCRs, the target antigens are not known. MiXCR was run by TCRdb on the reads, yielding one entry per CDR3 protein. The sample includes 550,000 to 850,000 distinct CDR3 sequences, around 32% seen only once; the top ten take roughly 18%. The sample was cultured PBMCs, taken from culture after CMV antigen stimulation. These receptors were collected from a human donor in good health (CMV status not recorded). Some clones in this sample may be carry-over from other donors' samples.

In its sample, this clonotype was seen a few times. The chain combines TRBV10-3 with TRBJ1-2; no firm D call. The germline V and J ends were trimmed by 3 bases and 4 bases, with 9 bases remaining between them. The CDR3 has 13 residues. The germline V gene encodes CDR1 ENHRY and CDR2 SYGVKD. This CDR3 reads CAISEEEVYGYTF. The CDR3 DNA reads TGTGCCATCAGTGAAGAAGAAGTCTATGGCTACACCTTC.

Comments on this clonotype: One end of the junction fails to match germline, which may point to a read error. The genes are TRBV2 and TRBJ2-1; tentatively, D is TRBD1 (5 bases). The length of the CDR3 is 13 residues. CDR1 is SNHLY and CDR2 is FYNNEI in the germline V gene. The CDR3 DNA reads TGTGCCTGCAGGGCCACGTTGGCCAATGAGCAGTTCTTC. This encodes CACRATLANEQFF.

The DNA of the CDR3 is TGTGCCAGTAGTACCAACAGGGGGCTGGCTTTCTTT. Its protein product is CASSTNRGLAFF. The V and J genes are TRBV19 and TRBJ1-1, with TRBD1 matching 9 bases. Germline assignment: CDR1 LNHDA and CDR2 SQIVND (reference sequence). CDR3 length: 12 residues. V lost 4 bases to trimming and J lost 11 bases; unmatched junction nucleotides: 5.

V gene TRBV12-3 or TRBV12-4 combines with J gene TRBJ1-5; no reliable D call. The germline V and J ends were trimmed by 8 bases and 0 bases, with 11 bases remaining between them. The CDR3 runs to 14 residues. The CDR3 DNA follows: TGTGCCAGCCAAGAGGAGCCTAGCAATCAGCCCCAGCATTTT. The encoded protein is CASQEEPSNQPQHF.

Only a few counts were recorded for this clonotype. The J gene is TRBJ2-1, the V gene TRBV27, with 9 bases fitting TRBD2. Germline CDR1 MNHEY, CDR2 SMNVEV (reference sequence). CDR3 length: 14 amino acids. J lost 8 bases, V lost 4 bases, and 6 bases had no gene match. CDR3 nucleotide sequence: TGTGCCAGCAGTTCCGTTGGCGGGAGGGATGAGCAGTTCTTC. Its translation: CASSSVGGRDEQFF.

This clonotype was picked up a small number of times. The rearrangement joins TRBV6-2 or TRBV6-3 to TRBJ2-2; 7 nucleotides agree with TRBD1. The J segment lost 4 bases and the V segment lost 5 bases, leaving 10 bases of the junction unmatched. Germline values: CDR1 MNHEY, CDR2 SVGEGT. CDR3 length equals 16 residues. The CDR3 loop reads CASSRRDRAVTGELFF. Written as DNA, the CDR3 is TGTGCCAGCAGTCGCCGTGACAGGGCCGTCACCGGGGAGCTGTTTTTT.

The chain joins TRBV20-1 to TRBJ2-3; TRBD2 agrees at 9 bases. V was clipped by 5 bases and J by 6 bases; unmatched bases: 6. The CDR3 length is 13 residues. The V gene's germline CDR1 is DFQATT and CDR2 SNEGSKA (reference sequence). The CDR3 region has the DNA TGCAGTGCTTTTCTAGCGGGAATCGATACGCAGTATTTT. This translates into CSAFLAGIDTQYF.

This chain connects TRBV2 to TRBJ2-1, with D tentatively TRBD2 (7 bases). Trimming shortened V by 6 bases and J by 15 bases, and 18 bases separated the two germline ends. The V gene's germline CDR1 is SNHLY and CDR2 FYNNEI. The CDR3 extends over 12 amino acids. The CDR3 sequence: CASRGQSGVWFF. The CDR3 DNA sequence: TGTGCCAGCAGGGGACAAAGCGGGGTTTGGTTCTTC.

The rearrangement uses TRBV7-9 and TRBJ1-3; D is ambiguous. Germline CDR1 reads SEHNR; CDR2 reads FQNEAQ (reference sequence). V lost 0 bases to trimming and J lost 2 bases, with 11 bases between them. The CDR3 extends over 16 amino acids. CDR3 DNA: TGTGCCAGCAGCTTAGCGTCGACCACGCCTGGAAACACCATATATTTT. Protein sequence: CASSLASTTPGNTIYF.

This clonotype turned up a few times. The chain recombines TRBV20-1 with TRBJ2-3; D assignment may be TRBD1 or TRBD2 (5 bases each). In germline, CDR1 is DFQATT, CDR2 SNEGSKA (reference sequence). This CDR3 comprises 14 residues. The germline V and J ends were trimmed by 5 bases and 1 base, with 13 bases remaining between them. The CDR3 region is CSAQDSGGTDTQYF. In DNA form, the CDR3 reads TGCAGTGCTCAAGACAGCGGAGGCACAGATACGCAGTATTTT.

The rearrangement uses TRBV4-1 and TRBJ1-2; D possibly corresponds to TRBD1 (6 bases). The germline gives CDR1 MGHRA, CDR2 YSYEKL. V shed 1 base and J shed 9 bases, with 15 bases lying between them. The CDR3 totals 14 residues. The CDR3 protein is CASSQVLDRRRYTF. The CDR3 DNA follows: TGCGCCAGCAGCCAAGTCTTGGACAGACGGCGCTACACCTTC.

This clonotype has only a few counts. The chain carries TRBV7-2 and TRBJ2-7; the D is unclear. Germline V gene lookup returns CDR1 SGHTA and CDR2 FQGNSA. The CDR3 contains 11 residues. The germline V and J ends were trimmed by 4 bases and 7 bases, with 8 bases remaining between them. DNA for the CDR3: TGTGCCAGCAGCTACATGCAGGAGCAGTACTTC. This gives the protein CASSYMQEQYF. The whole variable domain, filled in from reference TRBV7-2 and TRBJ2-7, reads GAGVSQSPSNKVTEKGKDVELRCDPISGHTALYWYRQSLGQGLEFLIYFQGNSAPDKSGLPSDRFSAERTGGSVSTLTIQRTQQEDSAVYLCASSYMQEQYFGPGTRLTVT.

This CDR3 is CSARQGNQGQYF. DNA of the CDR3: TGCAGTGCTAGACAAGGCAACCAAGGGCAGTACTTC. The chain carries TRBV20-1 and TRBJ2-7; D gene uncertain. Germline V gene sequence: CDR1 DFQATT, CDR2 SNEGSKA (reference sequence). Trimming took 2 bases from V and 9 from J, leaving 14 bases between them. The CDR3 runs to 12 residues.